Included here is one T cell receptor (beta chain) sequence, with context. The source of the sample is a study of blood T cell repertoires in COVID-19. The CDR3 covers 15 residues. Looked up from germline, CDR1 is SGHNT and CDR2 is YENEEA. Trimming removed 0 bases from V and 2 bases from J, with 11 bases in between. The data were produced by immunoSEQ multiplex PCR, yet TCRdb's version contains in-frame clones alone and is incomplete. The repertoire includes around 380,000 clones, 80% to 90% of them detected once, and 1% to 1.5% sits in the top ten. This chain connects TRBV11-3 to TRBJ2-7; TRBD1 is a possible D gene (5 bases). The sample comprised PBMCs or T cells enriched from blood (not recorded which). The receptor comes from a man younger than 40 who had recovered from COVID-19. DNA of the CDR3: TGTGCCAGCAGCTTAGATGGTGCAGGGCCCTACGAGCAGTACTTC. Residues: CASSLDGAGPYEQYF. Combining the CDR3 with reference TRBV11-3 and TRBJ2-7 gives the whole variable domain EAGVVQSPRYKIIEKKQPVAFWCNPISGHNTLYWYLQNLGQGPELLIRYENEEAVDDSQLPKDRFSAERLKGVDSTLKIQPAELGDSAVYLCASSLDGAGPYEQYFGPGTRLTVT.